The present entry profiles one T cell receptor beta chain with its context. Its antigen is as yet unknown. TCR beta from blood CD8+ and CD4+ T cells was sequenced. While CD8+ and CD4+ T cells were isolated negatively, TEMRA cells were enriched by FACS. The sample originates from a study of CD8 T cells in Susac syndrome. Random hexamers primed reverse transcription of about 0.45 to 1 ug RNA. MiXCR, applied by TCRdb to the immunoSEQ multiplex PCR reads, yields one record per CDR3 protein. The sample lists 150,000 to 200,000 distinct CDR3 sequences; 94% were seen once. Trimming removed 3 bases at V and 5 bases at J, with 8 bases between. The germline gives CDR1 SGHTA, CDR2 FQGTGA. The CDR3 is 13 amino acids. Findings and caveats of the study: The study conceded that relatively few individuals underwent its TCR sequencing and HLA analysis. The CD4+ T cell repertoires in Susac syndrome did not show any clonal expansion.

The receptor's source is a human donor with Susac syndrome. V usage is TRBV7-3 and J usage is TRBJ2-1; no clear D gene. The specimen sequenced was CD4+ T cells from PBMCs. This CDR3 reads CASSFSLNNEQFF. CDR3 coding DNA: TGTGCCAGCAGCTTCTCGTTAAACAATGAGCAGTTCTTC. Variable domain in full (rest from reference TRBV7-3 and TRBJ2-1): GAGVSQTPSNKVTEKGKYVELRCDPISGHTALYWYRQSLGQGPEFLIYFQGTGAADDSGLPNDRFFAVRPEGSVSTLKIQRTERGDSAVYLCASSFSLNNEQFFGPGTRLTVL.